A selection of T cell receptor beta chains follows, all from one sample in a study of T cell responses to AZD1222 COVID-19 vaccine. TCRdb's table, derived via immunoSEQ multiplex PCR, lists solely in-frame clones and lacks some. The sample lists roughly 110,000 clones; less than 95% were seen once. Sample: peripheral blood, taken 28 days after the second AZD1222 dose. These receptors all stem from an adult who received the AZD1222 COVID-19 vaccine. CDR3s include the opening cysteine and the closing phenylalanine or tryptophan. Each record gives: clone size, J gene, V gene, D gene, CDR3 DNA, CDR3 protein. D genes are given only for firm matches. Expanded clones are given a class, and other clones once, few, many or no size at all.

. TRBJ2-7 TRBV7-9 . TGTGCCAGCAGCTATAGGGGGGGCTACGAGCAGTACTTC CASSYRGGYEQYF
. TRBJ2-3 TRBV23-1 TRBD1 TGCGCCAGCAGTCTATACTGGAGGAACAGGGGGAACGCGGGCGACACAGATACGCAGTATTTT CASSLYWRNRGNAGDTDTQYF
. TRBJ1-2 TRBV7-6 TRBD1 TGTGCCAGCAGCTTAAATACAGGGGGCGGGTATGGCTACACCTTC CASSLNTGGGYGYTF
once TRBJ2-3 TRBV6-5 . TGTGCCAGCAGTTACTCGGACGGGGGCCGGGATACGCAGTATTTT CASSYSDGGRDTQYF
. TRBJ1-2 TRBV2 . TGTGCCAGCGGGGGGCTTGGCTATGGCTACACCTTC CASGGLGYGYTF
. TRBJ2-2 TRBV6-4 . TGTGCCAGCAGTGAGGCTGGCAAGCCCGGGGAGCTGTTTTTT CASSEAGKPGELFF
. TRBJ2-5 TRBV7-9 . TGTGCCAGCAGCTTGGGCGGTCAAGGGACCCAGTACTTC CASSLGGQGTQYF
. TRBJ1-5 TRBV5-1 . TGCGCCAGCAGCCCCGACAGCAATCAGCCCCAGCATTTT CASSPDSNQPQHF
. TRBJ1-6 TRBV7-9 . TGTGCCAGCAGCTTGTGGGGGCCTGATTCACCCCTCCACTTT CASSLWGPDSPLHF
once TRBJ2-1 TRBV29-1 . TGCACTCTAGGGGGGCACAATGAGCAGTTCTTC CTLGGHNEQFF
. TRBJ2-7 TRBV7-6 TRBD1 TGTGCCAGCAGCTTGGGAGGACAGGGGGCTGGTGAGCAGTACTTC CASSLGGQGAGEQYF
. TRBJ2-6 TRBV19 . TGTGCCAGTAACTCGGGGGGCAACGCTGGGGCCAACGTCCTGACTTTC CASNSGGNAGANVLTF
. TRBJ1-2 TRBV11-2 TRBD1 TGTGCCAGCAGCTCCCCGGACAGGGCTAACTATGGCTACACCTTC CASSSPDRANYGYTF
. TRBJ1-2 TRBV5-1 TRBD1 TGCGCCAGCAGCCGGGGACAGGGGGCTGGGGGCTACACCTTC CASSRGQGAGGYTF
once TRBJ2-1 TRBV6-4 TRBD2 TGTGCCAGCAGTGACTCTGGGGGGGGGTCCTACAATGAGCAGTTCTTC CASSDSGGGSYNEQFF
. TRBJ2-5 TRBV10-1 . TGCGCCAGCAGTGAGTCGGGTCAAGCTAGGGGACAAGAGACCCAGTACTTC CASSESGQARGQETQYF
. TRBJ1-4 TRBV12-3/TRBV12-4 . TGTGCCAGCAGACCCGGACAACAAGAAAAACTGTTTTTT CASRPGQQEKLFF
. TRBJ2-7 TRBV6-5 . TGTGCCAGCAGTTACGGGTTCAGGGGCCCCACCTACGAGCAGTACTTC CASSYGFRGPTYEQYF
once TRBJ2-5 TRBV29-1 . TGCAGCATGACGGCAGGGCTGGAATGGGAGACCCAGTACTTC CSMTAGLEWETQYF
. TRBJ2-7 TRBV20-1 TRBD2 TGCAGTGCCCAGAAGGGAGGGGAGCAGTACTTC CSAQKGGEQYF
. TRBJ2-2 TRBV5-8 TRBD2 TGTGCCAGCAGCCGGGCCGGGACTAGCGGGGGCCCCCCCGGGGAGCTGTTTTTT CASSRAGTSGGPPGELFF
. TRBJ1-5 TRBV15 . TGTGCCACCAGCGGGGGCGGTTATCAGCCCCAGCATTTT CATSGGGYQPQHF
once TRBJ1-3 TRBV10-3 . TGTGCCATCAGTGAGACAGGACTGAGGGGAAACACCATATATTTT CAISETGLRGNTIYF
. TRBJ1-6 TRBV14 . TGTGCCAGCAGCCTACCAGAGGGACCCCTCCACTTT CASSLPEGPLHF
once TRBJ1-3 TRBV11-2 . TGTGCCAGCAGCCTAGATCGCGTTCGGAACACCATATATTTT CASSLDRVRNTIYF
. TRBJ2-5 TRBV6-4 . TGTGCCAGCAGTGAATGGCAGGGCGGGACCCAGTACTTC CASSEWQGGTQYF
few TRBJ1-1 TRBV5-5 . TGTGCCAGCAGCTTCCTGCCGACGGGTGAAGCTTTCTTT CASSFLPTGEAFF
. TRBJ2-7 TRBV25-1 . TGTGCCAGCAGTGATCCTGCAGAGCAGGCCCACGAGCAGTACTTC CASSDPAEQAHEQYF